A single sample gave rise to the 16 T cell receptor beta chains below, sequenced in a study of CD8+ T cells in alopecia areata. The authors extracted RNA and reverse transcribed it into cDNA as the sequencing template. Using immunoSEQ multiplex PCR, the repertoire was profiled, and TCRdb retains in-frame clones only, with some absent. The sample records 7,000 to 9,500 clones, approximately 50% being singletons. The study team obtained lesional scalp punch biopsies and peripheral blood from alopecia areata patients. The sample consisted of skin, taken at week 0. Receptors were obtained from a human donor with alopecia areata.

V is TRBV11-1 and J is TRBJ2-7; D may be TRBD1 (6 bases). Between the trimmed V and J ends, which lost 5 bases and 2 bases, there was a span of 13 bases. The CDR3 sequence is 14 residues long. The germline V gene has CDR1 SGHAT and CDR2 FQDESV (reference sequence). This CDR3 reads CASSPSTGPYEQYF. The CDR3 DNA reads as TGTGCCAGCAGCCCGTCGACAGGACCCTACGAGCAGTACTTC.

This sequence joins TRBV7-9 and TRBJ2-5; no firm D call. The CDR3 sequence is 12 residues long. CDR1 is SEHNR, CDR2 FQNEAQ, per germline (reference sequence). V was trimmed by 2 bases and J by 1 base, leaving 2 bases between them. CDR3 coding DNA: TGTGCCAGCAGCTTACTCCAAGAGACCCAGTACTTC. Residues: CASSLLQETQYF.

This rearrangement joins TRBV5-6 to TRBJ2-5; 7 positions match TRBD1. The V gene end was trimmed by 3 bases and the J gene end by 2 bases; junction bases not matched to a gene: 10. The CDR3 length is 16 residues. Germline-derived CDR1 and CDR2 are SGHDT and YYEEEE. CDR3 DNA: TGTGCCAGCAGCTGGGACGACAGGGTATGGCAAGAGACCCAGTACTTC. Translation gives CASSWDDRVWQETQYF.

This chain joins TRBV7-9 and TRBJ2-7; D unclear. Germline V gene sequence: CDR1 SEHNR, CDR2 FQNEAQ (reference sequence). V dropped 4 bases and J dropped 7 bases, with 11 bases sitting between them. The CDR3 covers 12 residues. CDR3 DNA: TGTGCCAGCAGCTGGGCGGCGAGTGAGCAGTACTTC. Protein: CASSWAASEQYF.

This chain uses TRBV11-2 with TRBJ2-1, with a weak D call TRBD2 (5 bases). V gave up 8 bases and J gave up 9 bases, with 14 bases separating them. This CDR3 is 12 amino acids long. Germline V gives CDR1 SGHAT, CDR2 FQNNGV. The CDR3 coding sequence is TGTGCCAGCGGCTCCCGGCGGGCTGAGCAGTTCTTC. Translated: CASGSRRAEQFF.

The chain couples TRBV7-9 to TRBJ1-4; D is possibly TRBD1 (5 bases). The germline CDR1 and CDR2 sequences are SEHNR and FQNEAQ (reference sequence). The CDR3 is 13 residues long. The V and J ends lost 1 base and 7 bases respectively, with 7 bases between them. DNA of the CDR3: TGTGCCAGCAGCTTAGGGGGCGCTGAAAAACTGTTTTTT. It is translated as CASSLGGAEKLFF.

The table lists this clone with a few counts. V usage is TRBV15 and J usage is TRBJ1-4, with D hard to call. Germline loops: CDR1 LNHNV, CDR2 YYDKDF (reference sequence). Trimming removed 0 bases at V and 0 bases at J, with 14 bases between. The CDR3 has 18 residues. CDR3 in amino acids: CATSRDRGGISTNEKLFF. Here the CDR3 DNA reads TGTGCCACCAGCAGAGATCGGGGAGGAATCTCAACTAATGAAAAACTGTTTTTT.

The V gene is TRBV5-1, the J gene TRBJ1-6; D gene ambiguous. V lost 0 bases, J lost 0 bases, and 4 bases lay in between. In germline, CDR1 is SGHRS, CDR2 YFSETQ. The CDR3 contains 15 residues. CDR3: CASSLGSSYNSPLHF. The CDR3 bases are TGCGCCAGCAGCTTGGGGAGCTCCTATAATTCACCCCTCCACTTT. The full variable domain, in which reference TRBV5-1 and TRBJ1-6 provide the parts outside the CDR3, is KAGVTQTPRYLIKTRGQQVTLSCSPISGHRSVSWYQQTPGQGLQFLFEYFSETQRNKGNFPGRFSGRQFSNSRSEMNVSTLELGDSALYLCASSLGSSYNSPLHFGNGTRLTVT.

To note about this clone: A far larger clone differs by one base, so this is likely a read error. The sample has other DNA sequences that encode this CDR3 too. The J gene is TRBJ1-5, the V gene TRBV7-2; no clear D gene. The CDR3 loop spans 12 amino acids. The germline gives CDR1 SGHTA, CDR2 FQGNSA. Trimming took 6 bases from V and 4 from J, leaving 7 bases between them. In DNA, the CDR3 is TGTGCCAGCAGGGTTGGAAATCAGCCCCAGCATTTT. Translation gives CASRVGNQPQHF.

Turning to this clone: One end of the junction varies from germline; a read error may be responsible. The CDR3 sequence is CASSLARDTNQYF. DNA of the CDR3: TGTGCCAGCAGCCTAGCCCGGGACACGAACCAGTACTTC. This sequence joins TRBV7-2 and TRBJ2-5; D possibly corresponds to TRBD1 (6 bases). CDR3 length: 13 residues. The germline V gene has CDR1 SGHTA and CDR2 FQGNSA.

This clone showed up just once. The chain combines TRBV30 with TRBJ2-7; D unresolved. The CDR3 has 14 residues. V was trimmed by 0 bases and J by 0 bases, leaving 9 bases between them. The germline gives CDR1 GTSNPN, CDR2 SVGIG (reference sequence). The CDR3, as DNA: TGTGCCTGGAGTGTAGACACTTACTCCTACGAGCAGTACTTC. It specifies CAWSVDTYSYEQYF.

This clone is medium-sized in the sample. V is TRBV9 and J is TRBJ2-1, with D perhaps matching TRBD2 (5 bases). The V and J ends lost 0 bases and 8 bases respectively, with 15 bases between them. Looked up from germline, CDR1 is SGDLS and CDR2 is YYNGEE. The CDR3 has 15 amino acids. The CDR3 DNA sequence: TGTGCCAGCAGCGTAGAGTCGGACTCCTGGGATGAGCAGTTCTTC. Protein: CASSVESDSWDEQFF.

This rearrangement joins TRBV4-3 to TRBJ1-1; D gene ambiguous. Germline V gene sequence: CDR1 LGHNA, CDR2 YSLEER. This CDR3 is 15 amino acids long. Trimming cost V 0 bases and J 4 bases, with 12 bases left between them. DNA of the CDR3: TGCGCCAGCAGCCAAGATAGCGGACCCGGCACTGAAGCTTTCTTT. It encodes CASSQDSGPGTEAFF.

This clone was counted only a few times. The J gene is TRBJ2-7, the V gene TRBV10-3, with 10 bases matching TRBD2. Trimming removed 5 bases from V and 6 bases from J; junction bases left unmatched: 7. Germline V gives CDR1 ENHRY, CDR2 SYGVKD. This CDR3 contains 14 residues. DNA of the CDR3: TGTGCCATCAGTAGCGGGAGGGCCTCAAGCGAGCAGTACTTC. Translation: CAISSGRASSEQYF.

This clone was recorded a few times. The chain recombines TRBV27 with TRBJ2-5, with D perhaps being TRBD1 or TRBD2 (6 bases each). The ends were cut back, 2 bases at V and 4 bases at J, with 23 bases in the middle. Germline V lookup: CDR1 MNHEY, CDR2 SMNVEV (reference sequence). The CDR3 is 18 amino acids. CDR3 amino acids: CASSLRAWSSGGPETQYF. The CDR3 bases are TGTGCCAGCAGTTTACGTGCTTGGTCGTCCGGGGGCCCAGAGACCCAGTACTTC.

In this sample, this clone turned up a few times. This sequence joins TRBV14 and TRBJ1-1; 8 bases are shared with TRBD1. Germline V gives CDR1 SGHDN, CDR2 FVKESK. J gave up 3 bases and V 3 bases, and 0 bases lay outside the gene matches. This CDR3 has 13 residues. CDR3 nucleotide sequence: TGTGCCAGCAGCCAGACAGGGGACACTGAAGCTTTCTTT. This codes for CASSQTGDTEAFF.